Each of the 24 T cell receptor delta chains below was sequenced from the same sample in a study of gamma-delta T cells after stem cell transplantation. TCRdb reanalysed the RT-PCR reads via CATT. This sample yields over a thousand delta-chain clones, of which about 27% are seen a single time; around 40% belongs to the top ten. Sequenced input: gamma-delta T cells. These receptors came from a human donor. It is not recorded whose cells these are; they may come from a transplant donor.

This clone turned up a few times. V usage is TRDV1 and J usage is TRDJ1, with TRDD3 identical over 11 bases. This CDR3 region has 19 residues. Per the germline V gene, CDR1 is TSWWSYY and CDR2 is QGS. The trim removed 0 bases at V and 2 bases at J, leaving 11 bases unmatched. The DNA of the CDR3 is TGTGCTCTTGGGGAACTATATGGGGGATACGCAGGGGAAACCGATAAACTCATCTTT. Translation: CALGELYGGYAGETDKLIF.

About this clone itself: A much larger clone is a single base away; this may be a read error. The same CDR3 is also encoded by other DNA sequences in this sample. CDR3 region: CASHPPGVEADKLIF. CDR3 sequence (DNA): TGTGCCTCCCACCCACCGGGGGTGGAGGCCGATAAACTTATCTTT. The genes are TRDV3 and TRDJ1; D is possibly TRDD3 (5 bases). The CDR3 has 15 residues. The germline V gene encodes CDR1 TVYSNPD and CDR2 GDNSRS (reference sequence).

This clone was counted only a few times. This likely reflects a read error, since a far larger clone is one base away. Other DNA sequences within the sample encode an identical CDR3. The V and J genes are TRDV1 and TRDJ1; TRDD3 might be the D (5 bases). Germline lookup yields CDR1 TSWWSYY and CDR2 QGS. The CDR3 consists of 20 residues. The V end lost 0 bases, the J end lost 0 bases, and 23 bases lay between the germline ends. The CDR3 DNA sequence: TGTGCTCTTGGGGAACTGGAGTTCCCCCTTGCAGGGGACTACACCGATAAACTCATCTTT. It is translated as CALGELEFPLAGDYTDKLIF.

There are a few counts of this clone. Given a far larger clone just one base away, this is likely a sequencing read error. Other DNA sequences from this sample encode an identical CDR3 as well. The rearrangement uses TRDV2 and TRDJ1; TRDD3 might be the D (6 bases). This CDR3 has 17 amino acids. Trimming took 4 bases from V and 0 from J, leaving 20 bases between them. Germline loops: CDR1 GEAIGNYY, CDR2 EKD. The CDR3 reads CACDPLTGKNYTDKLIF. CDR3 nucleotide sequence: TGTGCCTGTGATCCCCTCACTGGGAAGAATTACACCGATAAACTCATCTTT.

By proportion, this clone is medium-sized. The J gene is TRDJ3, the V gene TRDV2, with 13 positions matching TRDD3. The CDR3 runs 20 residues. V dropped 1 base and J dropped 0; count of bases not matched to a gene: 5. Germline V gives CDR1 GEAIGNYY, CDR2 EKD. CDR3: CACDTTGGYDSSWDTRQMFF. The DNA for the CDR3 is TGTGCCTGTGACACTACTGGGGGATACGATAGCTCCTGGGACACCCGACAGATGTTTTTC.

This clone was detected only a few times. Since a far larger clone is one base different, this is likely a read error. The identical CDR3 is also encoded by other nucleotide sequences in the sample. The genes are TRDV2 and TRDJ1; 9 bases agree with TRDD3. The CDR3 contains 19 residues. The germline V gene has CDR1 GEAIGNYY and CDR2 EKD. CDR3 sequence: CACDSIQSWLGDDTDKLIF. The CDR3 region has the DNA TGTGCCTGTGACTCTATACAATCCTGGCTGGGGGATGACACAGATAAACTCATCTTT.

This clone was observed once. The translation of this DNA and the TCRdb protein of a much larger clone differ at residue 6, probably owing to a read error; the protein shown here is translated from the DNA. The V call is TRDV2, the J call TRDJ1; 7 bases align to TRDD3. J gave up 5 bases and V 1 base, and 12 bases lay outside the gene matches. Germline assignment: CDR1 GEAIGNYY and CDR2 EKD. The CDR3 covers 16 residues. The CDR3 region is CACDTALLGARDKLIF. The CDR3 bases are TGTGCCTGTGACACGGCACTGCTGGGGGCGAGAGATAAACTCATCTTT.

This clone rates as medium-sized. The chain employs TRDV1 and TRDJ1, with 8 bases fitting TRDD3. Trimming at V came to 3 bases and at J to 2 bases, leaving 11 bases not matched to a gene. CDR3 length: 17 amino acids. CDR1 TSWWSYY and CDR2 QGS come from the germline V gene. Here the CDR3 DNA reads TGTGCTCTTGGGGACTGTTTACTGGGGGTCCCTACCGATAAACTCATCTTT. It is translated as CALGDCLLGVPTDKLIF.

This clone was picked up one time. With a far larger clone one base away, a read error is the likely cause. This rearrangement joins TRDV1 to TRDJ1; either TRDD2 or TRDD3 may supply D (6 bases each). Germline V lookup: CDR1 TSWWSYY, CDR2 QGS. The CDR3 is 33 residues long. In DNA, the CDR3 is TGTGCTCCTGGGGAACTAGAGCAAGGGGTCCGCGCGAGTTTCATACCTTCCCCATACATACCCACTCATACAGTGGGGTACACCGATAAACTCATCTTT. It codes for CAPGELEQGVRASFIPSPYIPTHTVGYTDKLIF.

This clone counts as medium-sized. The chain uses TRDV1 and TRDJ1, with TRDD3 matching over 9 bases. CDR1 and CDR2 (germline): TSWWSYY, QGS. V lost 0 bases to trimming and J lost 0 bases; unmatched junction nucleotides: 17. The CDR3 loop spans 21 amino acids. The CDR3 nucleotides read TGTGCTCTTGGGGAACTTGGCCTCGTGCATACTGGGGGACACTACACCGATAAACTCATCTTT. This encodes CALGELGLVHTGGHYTDKLIF.

Turning to this clone: It differs at one base from a far larger clone, so likely a read error. Distinct nucleotide sequences in the sample also encode this CDR3. The rearrangement uses TRAV38-2/DV8 and TRDJ1; 9 nucleotides align to TRDD3. This CDR3 spans 20 amino acids. Germline V CDR1 and CDR2: TSESDYY, QEAYKQQN. CDR3 residues: CAYRSAPFNSWGIISDKLIF. DNA of the CDR3: TGCGCTTATAGGAGCGCCCCTTTCAATAGTTGGGGGATAATTTCCGATAAACTCATCTTT.

The rearrangement joins TRDV2 to TRDJ3, with TRDD3 identical over 8 bases. This CDR3 is built from 19 residues. V was pared by 1 base and J by 0 bases, with 7 bases of the junction left unmatched. CDR1 and CDR2 from the germline V gene are GEAIGNYY and EKD. CDR3 protein: CACDTAGYGSSWDTRQMFF. The CDR3 DNA reads as TGTGCCTGTGACACAGCGGGATACGGCAGCTCCTGGGACACCCGACAGATGTTTTTC.

A few counts support this clone. A far bigger clonotype differs at one base, so this is likely a read error. This sample includes further DNA sequences coding for the same CDR3. This sequence joins TRDV2 and TRDJ3; D gene ambiguous. CDR3 size: 16 residues. V was trimmed by 7 bases and J by 0 bases, leaving 12 bases between them. Germline values: CDR1 GEAIGNYY, CDR2 EKD. CDR3 sequence: CACDPSSSWDTRQMFF. In nucleotides, the CDR3 is TGTGCCTGCGACCCGTCAAGCTCCTGGGACACCCGACAGATGTTTTTC.

Comments on this clone: A read error likely explains this, since a far larger clone differs by one base. Other DNA sequences in the same sample also yield this CDR3. V gene TRDV1 combines with J gene TRDJ1; the match to TRDD3 covers 9 bases. This CDR3 comprises 21 residues. From germline, CDR1 is TSWWSYY and CDR2 QGS. This CDR3 reads CALGELRFPTGGPPYTDKLIF. The CDR3 DNA reads as TGTGCCCTTGGGGAACTCCGATTTCCTACTGGGGGACCACCTTACACCGATAAACTCATCTTT.

By frequency in the sample, this clone is medium-sized. The chain uses TRDV1 and TRDJ1; no reliable D call. Germline assignment: CDR1 TSWWSYY and CDR2 QGS. This CDR3 is 18 amino acids long. V was pared by 0 bases and J by 1 base, with 18 bases between. This CDR3 is CALGELHLAEGRTDKLIF. DNA of the CDR3: TGTGCTCTTGGGGAACTACACCTAGCTGAGGGCCGCACCGATAAACTCATCTTT.

The sample holds a few counts of this clone. One base separates it from a far larger clone, so it is likely a read error. This rearrangement joins TRDV1 to TRDJ1, with 10 bases matching TRDD3. Trimming removed 4 bases from V and 5 bases from J; junction bases left unmatched: 28. The CDR3 is made up of 22 amino acids. Germline CDR1 reads TSWWSYY; CDR2 reads QGS. The CDR3 loop is CALGGSPSPRRWGIPRGDKLIF. In DNA form, the CDR3 reads TGTGCTCTTGGGGGAAGTCCTTCCCCCCGTCGGTGGGGGATACCCCGCGGGGATAAACTCATCTTT.

This clone showed up just a few times. This DNA's translation differs at residue 12 from TCRdb's protein, which comes from a much larger clone; a read error is likely, and the protein shown is translated from the DNA. J is TRDJ3 and V is TRDV2, with TRDD3 matching 9 bases. The CDR3 runs 18 residues. Germline V gene sequence: CDR1 GEAIGNYY, CDR2 EKD. CDR3 region: CACDTGDTRSWGTRQMFF. The DNA of the CDR3 is TGTGCCTGTGACACCGGGGATACGAGGTCCTGGGGCACCCGACAGATGTTTTTC.

This clone is labeled medium-sized (0.01 to 0.1%). The chain is built from TRDV3 and TRDJ1; 8 bases match TRDD3. Germline CDR1 and CDR2: TVYSNPD and GDNSRS (reference sequence). After removal of 3 bases from V and 4 bases from J, the junction contained 25 bases not matched to a gene. The CDR3 has 19 residues. DNA of the CDR3: TGTGCCTTCCTGAGGATGCCTACGCGGGGCTGGGGGAGGTTCGATAAACTCATCTTT. Translating gives CAFLRMPTRGWGRFDKLIF.

The chain recombines TRDV2 with TRDJ1, with 13 bases matching TRDD3. This CDR3 is 20 amino acids long. In germline, CDR1 is GEAIGNYY, CDR2 EKD. The junction had 19 bases not matched to a gene; V was cut back by 4 bases and J by 3 bases. The CDR3 protein is CACELFPHWGIRKGPDKLIF. CDR3 in DNA: TGTGCCTGTGAGTTATTCCCCCACTGGGGGATACGAAAGGGTCCCGATAAACTCATCTTT.

Points on this clone: It is likely a read error: a sequence one base away is far more abundant. In the same sample, other DNA sequences code for this CDR3. The gene calls are TRDV2 and TRDJ1; the D is unclear. The ends were cut back, 3 bases at V and 2 bases at J, with 9 bases in the middle. CDR1 is GEAIGNYY and CDR2 is EKD in the germline V gene. This CDR3 is 13 amino acids long. CDR3 region: CACDGLRTDKLIF. In DNA form, the CDR3 reads TGTGCCTGTGACGGATTGCGGACCGATAAACTCATCTTT.

This clone was picked up one time. The protein in TCRdb stems from a much larger clone and differs at residue 14 from this DNA's translation, likely a read error; here the protein is translated from the DNA. The chain has TRDV2 and TRDJ3; maybe TRDD3 (5 bases). Germline lookup yields CDR1 GEAIGNYY and CDR2 EKD. This CDR3 region has 16 residues. CDR3 protein: CACDPSSSWDTRQTFF. For the CDR3, the DNA is TGTGCCTGTGACCCGTCAAGCTCCTGGGACACCCGACAGACGTTTTTC.

The table lists this clone with a few counts. Only one base separates this from a far larger clonotype, so it likely reflects a read error. Other DNA sequences in the sample encode the same CDR3. V and J are TRDV2 and TRDJ1; possibly TRDD3 for D (5 bases). There are 18 residues in the CDR3. In germline, CDR1 is GEAIGNYY, CDR2 EKD. Trimming removed 3 bases at V and 1 base at J, with 23 bases between. This chain's CDR3 is CACDPLSVADILTDKLIF. CDR3 DNA sequence: TGTGCCTGTGACCCATTATCGGTGGCGGATATCCTCACCGATAAACTCATCTTT.

This clone is labeled as medium-sized. V is TRDV2 and J is TRDJ1, with TRDD3 matching over 11 bases. With 3 bases clipped from V and 2 bases from J, the junction kept 19 bases outside the gene matches. Germline V gene data show CDR1 as GEAIGNYY and CDR2 as EKD. This CDR3 has 20 residues. CDR3 sequence reads: CACDLLMGDTRDYGTDKLIF. The CDR3 nucleotides read TGTGCCTGTGACCTCCTTATGGGGGATACGCGAGATTATGGAACCGATAAACTCATCTTT.

Comment on this clone: The sample has other DNA sequences that encode this CDR3 too. This chain connects TRDV2 to TRDJ1; TRDD3 agrees at 11 bases. The V gene end was trimmed by 7 bases and the J gene end by 1 base; junction bases not matched to a gene: 19. CDR1 is GEAIGNYY and CDR2 is EKD in the germline V gene. This CDR3 is built from 19 residues. The CDR3, as DNA: TGTGCCTGCGACGTTGTGGGGGATACGCGAGTCGGGCGCACCGATAAACTCATCTTT. Amino acid sequence: CACDVVGDTRVGRTDKLIF.